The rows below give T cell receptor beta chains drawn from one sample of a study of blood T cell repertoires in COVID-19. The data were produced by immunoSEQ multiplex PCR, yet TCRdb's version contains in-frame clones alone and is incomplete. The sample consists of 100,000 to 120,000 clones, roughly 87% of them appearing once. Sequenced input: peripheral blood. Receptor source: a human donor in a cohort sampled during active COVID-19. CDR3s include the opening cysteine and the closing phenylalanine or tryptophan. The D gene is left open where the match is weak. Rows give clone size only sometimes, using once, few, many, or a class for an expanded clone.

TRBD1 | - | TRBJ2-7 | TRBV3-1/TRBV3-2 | TGTGCCAGCAGTGACCGGGACAGGGCATTCTACGAGCAGTACTTC | CASSDRDRAFYEQYF
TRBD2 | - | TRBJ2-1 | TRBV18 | TGTGCCAGCTCACCAAGGCTAGCGGGGGCCAATGAGCAGTTCTTC | CASSPRLAGANEQFF
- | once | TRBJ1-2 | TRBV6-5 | TGTGCCAGCAGCCCGGACACAGACTATGGCTACACCTTC | CASSPDTDYGYTF
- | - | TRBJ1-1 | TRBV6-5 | TGTGCCAGCAGCGACAGTGTGACTGGAGAAGCTTTCTTT | CASSDSVTGEAFF
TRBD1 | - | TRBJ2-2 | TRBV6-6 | TGTGCCAGCAGCCCGGGACAGGGGGCCGACACCGGGGAGCTGTTTTTT | CASSPGQGADTGELFF
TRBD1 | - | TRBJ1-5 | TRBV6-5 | TGTGCCAGCACGGTTCTCACAGGGGCGAATCAGCCCCAGCATTTT | CASTVLTGANQPQHF
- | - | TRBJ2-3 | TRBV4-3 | TGCGCCAGCAGCCAAGCGTTTAGGTTGGGGGGAAGAGCAGATACGCAGTATTTT | CASSQAFRLGGRADTQYF
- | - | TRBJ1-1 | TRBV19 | TGTGCCAGTAACCATGGACATTCTAACACTGAAGCTTTCTTT | CASNHGHSNTEAFF
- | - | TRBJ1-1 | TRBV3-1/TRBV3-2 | TGTGCCAGCAGACCAAGGGGGGGGCAAGCTTTCTTT | CASRPRGGQAFF
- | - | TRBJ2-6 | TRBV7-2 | TGTGCCAGCAGCTTATCCTGGGCCAACGTCCTGACTTTC | CASSLSWANVLTF
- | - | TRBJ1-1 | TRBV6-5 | TGTGCCGGAAAGACCCAGGGAAGGGGCACTGAAGCTTTCTTT | CAGKTQGRGTEAFF
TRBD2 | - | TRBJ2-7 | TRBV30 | TGTGCCTGGGGGGAGGGCCAAACAAAAGTGTACTTC | CAWGEGQTKVYF
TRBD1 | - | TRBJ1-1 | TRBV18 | TGTGCCAGCTCACCACGGGGACAGGGGGCGCGGGGACCTGAAGCTTTCTTT | CASSPRGQGARGPEAFF
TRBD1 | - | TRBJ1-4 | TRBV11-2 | TGTGCCAGCAGCCCGGACAGGGGTGAAAAACTGTTTTTT | CASSPDRGEKLFF
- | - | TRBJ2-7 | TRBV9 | TGTGCCAGCAGCGTAGCTGGGGCGGGGGAGCAGTACTTC | CASSVAGAGEQYF
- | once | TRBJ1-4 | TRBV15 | TGTGCCACCAGCAGAGATGCAGAACACCGGGGGGAAAAACTGTTTTTT | CATSRDAEHRGEKLFF
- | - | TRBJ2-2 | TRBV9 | TGTGCCAGCAGCGTAGGCTTGGGAGCAAACCAGAACACCGGGGAGCTGTTTTTT | CASSVGLGANQNTGELFF